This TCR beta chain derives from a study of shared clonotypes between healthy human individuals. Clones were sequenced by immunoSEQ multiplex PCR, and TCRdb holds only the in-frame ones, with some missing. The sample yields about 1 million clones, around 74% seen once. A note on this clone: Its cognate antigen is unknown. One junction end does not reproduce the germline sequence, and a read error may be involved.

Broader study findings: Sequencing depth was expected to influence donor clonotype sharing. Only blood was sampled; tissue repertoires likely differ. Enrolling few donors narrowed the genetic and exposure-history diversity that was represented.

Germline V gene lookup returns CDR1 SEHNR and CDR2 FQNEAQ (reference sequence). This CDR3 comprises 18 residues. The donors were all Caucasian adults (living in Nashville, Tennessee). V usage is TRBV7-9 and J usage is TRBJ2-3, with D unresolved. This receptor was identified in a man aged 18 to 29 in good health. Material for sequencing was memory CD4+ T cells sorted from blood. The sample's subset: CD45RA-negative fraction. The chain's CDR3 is CASSLEVSAATSTDTQYF. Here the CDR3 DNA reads TGTGCCAGCAGTTTAGAAGTATCAGCAGCAACAAGCACAGATACGCAGTATTTT.